This T cell receptor (beta chain) originates from a study of control samples from healthy donors and cancer patients. Profiled with immunoSEQ multiplex PCR; TCRdb holds only in-frame clones, not every one. The data contain almost 90,000 clones, about 89% of them singletons. Germline CDR1 KGHDR, CDR2 SFDVKD. Trimming removed 2 bases at V and 6 bases at J, with 6 bases between. This CDR3 has 12 residues. Sample: blood. The gene calls are TRBV24-1 and TRBJ1-2; D unresolved. The TCR comes from a man aged 30 to 39 in good health. This chain's CDR3 is CATSDYSDGYTF. DNA of the CDR3: TGTGCCACCAGTGATTACAGCGATGGCTACACCTTC.